The clone carrying this T cell receptor beta chain appeared a few times. Unique molecular identifiers featured in how the TCRbeta library was prepared. In TCRdb, the PCR reads were re-called with MiXCR into one record per CDR3 protein. Among around 410,000 distinct CDR3 sequences listed, roughly a tenth were seen once. These data belong to a study of T-cell reconstitution after alpha-beta-depleted transplantation in children. Per germline, CDR1 SEHNR and CDR2 FQNEAQ (reference sequence). Trimming left V 5 bases short and J 0 bases short, with 14 bases between. There are 15 residues in the CDR3. The sample was PBMCs from the stem cell graft donor, taken from the stem cell graft. This sequence joins TRBV7-9 and TRBJ2-7; D is uncertain. This clonotype was obtained from a human donor who donated a stem cell graft to a child with acute myeloid leukemia. The DNA of the CDR3 is TGTGCCAGCAGCCCAAGAGGTGGAAGCTCCTACGAGCAGTACTTC. Protein sequence: CASSPRGGSSYEQYF.